Presented here are 10 T cell receptor beta chains from one specimen sequenced in a study of blood T cell repertoires in COVID-19. The method was immunoSEQ multiplex PCR; TCRdb's version includes in-frame clones alone and lacks a portion of them. This table has approximately 50,000 clones, 75% to 95% appearing once. Sequences were obtained from peripheral blood. The origin of the receptors is a man aged 50 or older with active COVID-19.

V usage is TRBV18 and J usage is TRBJ2-7; TRBD1 matches 9 bases. The CDR3 is made up of 15 amino acids. V shed 6 bases and J 5 bases; nucleotides not matched to a gene: 11. CDR1 and CDR2 from the germline V gene are KGHSH and LQKENI. The CDR3 nucleotides are TGTGCCAGCTCGGATCCCGGGACAGGGCGCCACGAGCAGTACTTC. Its protein is CASSDPGTGRHEQYF.

The chain carries TRBV11-2 and TRBJ2-5; D may be TRBD2 (5 bases). V lost 2 bases and J lost 5, with 18 bases in between. The CDR3 loop spans 16 amino acids. Germline V gene sequence: CDR1 SGHAT, CDR2 FQNNGV. The DNA for the CDR3 is TGTGCCAGCAGCTTATCGTGGCTAGCTGCTGGGGAGACCCAGTACTTC. As protein: CASSLSWLAAGETQYF.

V gene TRBV18 combines with J gene TRBJ2-4, with a weak D call TRBD2 (6 bases). The ends were cut back, 6 bases at V and 7 bases at J, with 19 bases in the middle. The CDR3 loop spans 15 amino acids. The germline V gene encodes CDR1 KGHSH and CDR2 LQKENI. CDR3: CASSTGTVESNIQYF. The DNA of the CDR3 is TGTGCCAGCTCCACCGGGACTGTCGAATCGAACATTCAGTACTTC.

The rearrangement links TRBV11-2 to TRBJ2-7; a weak D match, TRBD1 (5 bases). Germline V gene data show CDR1 as SGHAT and CDR2 as FQNNGV. V lost 4 bases and J lost 5, with 15 bases in between. CDR3 size: 14 residues. The CDR3 region has the DNA TGTGCCAGCAGCTATGAAACAGGCAGCCACGAGCAGTACTTC. This encodes CASSYETGSHEQYF.

V gene TRBV6-5 combines with J gene TRBJ1-3; tentatively, D is TRBD1 (6 bases). The CDR3 covers 13 residues. Germline CDR1 MNHEY, CDR2 SVGAGI. Trimming removed 5 bases from V and 7 bases from J, with 12 bases in between. The CDR3, as DNA: TGTGCCAGCAGTAGGGCAGGGGTGAACACCATATATTTT. It is translated as CASSRAGVNTIYF.

The chain recombines TRBV18 with TRBJ2-2; D might be TRBD1 (6 bases). The CDR3 totals 18 residues. CDR1 KGHSH and CDR2 LQKENI come from the germline V gene. V shed 2 bases and J shed 2 bases, with 18 bases lying between them. CDR3 bases: TGTGCCAGCTCACCAGGGTGGACAGCCCCCCTAAACACCGGGGAGCTGTTTTTT. Its protein is CASSPGWTAPLNTGELFF.

This chain joins TRBV30 and TRBJ2-1; D is undetermined. The CDR3 length is 11 residues. Trimming left V 5 bases short and J 4 bases short, with 6 bases between. Germline values: CDR1 GTSNPN, CDR2 SVGIG (reference sequence). The CDR3 reads CAWAPYNEQFF. In DNA, the CDR3 is TGTGCCTGGGCTCCGTACAATGAGCAGTTCTTC. Full variable domain (rest looked up from reference TRBV30 and TRBJ2-1): SQTIHQWPATLVQPVGSPLSLECTVEGTSNPNLYWYRQAAGRGLQLLFYSVGIGQISSEVPQNLSASRPQDRQFILSSKKLLLSDSGFYLCAWAPYNEQFFGPGTRLTVL.

This clone appeared a few times. The gene calls are TRBV7-6 and TRBJ2-2; D remains unclear. The CDR3 spans 20 residues. Trimming took off 0 bases at V and 5 bases at J, with 25 bases between the two ends. Germline CDR1 is SGHVS and CDR2 is FNYEAQ. The CDR3 DNA reads as TGTGCCAGCAGCTTAGCCCAACTATCGGCCCACCGGAGCGTAACCGGGGAGCTGTTTTTT. Its protein is CASSLAQLSAHRSVTGELFF.

This sequence joins TRBV7-8 and TRBJ2-5; D may be TRBD1 (6 bases). V lost 5 bases and J 2 bases, leaving 21 bases between the germline ends. In germline, CDR1 is SGHVS, CDR2 FQNEAQ. The CDR3 is 17 amino acids. The CDR3, as DNA: TGTGCCAGCAGCGCCGTTTCTAAGGGGGACCGACAAGAGACCCAGTACTTC. The encoded protein is CASSAVSKGDRQETQYF. The entire variable domain, with the rest obtained from reference TRBV7-8 and TRBJ2-5, is as follows: GAGVSQSPRYKVAKRGQDVALRCDPISGHVSLFWYQQALGQGPEFLTYFQNEAQLDKSGLPSDRFFAERPEGSVSTLKIQRTQQEDSAVYLCASSAVSKGDRQETQYFGPGTRLLVL.

V usage is TRBV6-5 and J usage is TRBJ1-2, with unresolved D. Germline loops: CDR1 MNHEY, CDR2 SVGAGI. The length of the CDR3 is 12 residues. V was shortened by 11 bases and J by 6 bases, with 16 bases between the two germline ends. The CDR3 sequence is CAAGRTADGYTF. The CDR3 DNA follows: TGTGCCGCCGGGAGGACTGCCGATGGCTACACCTTC.